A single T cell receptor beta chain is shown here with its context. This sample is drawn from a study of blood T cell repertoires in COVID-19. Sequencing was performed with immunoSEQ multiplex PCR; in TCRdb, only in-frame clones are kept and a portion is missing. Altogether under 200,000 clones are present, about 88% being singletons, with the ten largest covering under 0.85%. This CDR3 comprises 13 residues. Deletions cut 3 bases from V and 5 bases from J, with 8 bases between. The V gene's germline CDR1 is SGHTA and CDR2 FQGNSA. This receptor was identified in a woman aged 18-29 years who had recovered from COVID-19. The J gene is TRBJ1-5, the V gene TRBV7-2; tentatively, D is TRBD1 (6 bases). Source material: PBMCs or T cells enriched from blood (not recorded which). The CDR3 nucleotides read TGTGCCAGCAGCTTGGGGGCTCATCAGCCCCAGCATTTT. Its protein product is CASSLGAHQPQHF.